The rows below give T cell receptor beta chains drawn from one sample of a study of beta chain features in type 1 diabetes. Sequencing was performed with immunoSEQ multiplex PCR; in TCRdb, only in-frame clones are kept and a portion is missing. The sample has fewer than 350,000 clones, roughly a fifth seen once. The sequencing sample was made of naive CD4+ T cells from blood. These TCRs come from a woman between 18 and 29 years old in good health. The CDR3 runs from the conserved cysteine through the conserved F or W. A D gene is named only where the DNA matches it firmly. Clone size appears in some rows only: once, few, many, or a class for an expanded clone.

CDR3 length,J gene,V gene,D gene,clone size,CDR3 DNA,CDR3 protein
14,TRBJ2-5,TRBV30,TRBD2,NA,TGTGCCTGGAGAGGTAGCGGGAGATTGGAGACCCAGTACTTC,CAWRGSGRLETQYF
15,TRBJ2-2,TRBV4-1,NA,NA,TGCGCCAGCAGCCGGGAGGGGGGGACCACCGGGGAGCTGTTTTTT,CASSREGGTTGELFF
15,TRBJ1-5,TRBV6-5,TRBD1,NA,TGTGCCAGCAGTTACGACAGGGGCGCCAATCAGCCCCAGCATTTT,CASSYDRGANQPQHF
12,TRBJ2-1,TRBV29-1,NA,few,TGCAGCGTTGCTCCGGGATTCAATGAGCAGTTCTTC,CSVAPGFNEQFF
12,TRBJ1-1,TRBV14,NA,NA,TGTGCCAGCAGCCCAGGCAGGGGCTCGGCTTTCTTT,CASSPGRGSAFF
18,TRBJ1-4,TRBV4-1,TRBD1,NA,TGCGCCAGCAGCCAAGATAGTAGGGGGCTCCGGACAGGGGGAAAACTGTTTTTT,CASSQDSRGLRTGGKLFF
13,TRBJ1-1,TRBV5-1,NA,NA,TGCGCCAGCTCCCCGGAGGGAGAGTATCGAGCTTTCTTT,CASSPEGEYRAFF
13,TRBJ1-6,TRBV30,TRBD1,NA,TGTGCCTGGGACGGACAGGAGGAAACACCCCTCCACTTT,CAWDGQEETPLHF
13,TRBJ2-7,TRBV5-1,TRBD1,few,TGCGCCAGCAGCTACAACAGGGGTTCCGAGCAGTACTTC,CASSYNRGSEQYF
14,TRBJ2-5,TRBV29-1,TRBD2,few,TGCAGCATTGGACTAGCGGGAGGGCCGGGGACCCAGTACTTC,CSIGLAGGPGTQYF
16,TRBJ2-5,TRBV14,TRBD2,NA,TGTGCCAGCAGCCCGGGACTAGCGGGAAGGAGAGAGACCCAGTACTTC,CASSPGLAGRRETQYF
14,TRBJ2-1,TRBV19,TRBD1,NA,TGTGCCAGTAGTATGGGGGACAGGGTCAATGAGCAGTTCTTC,CASSMGDRVNEQFF
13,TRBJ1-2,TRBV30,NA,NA,TGTGCCTGGACCGGGACTGAGCCTTATGGCTACACCTTC,CAWTGTEPYGYTF
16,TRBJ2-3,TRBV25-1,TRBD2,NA,TGTGCCAGCAGTGGCCTGGGAGGGGCAAGCACAGATACGCAGTATTTT,CASSGLGGASTDTQYF